This T cell receptor beta chain was documented in a study of human T cells and chemical hapten exposure. About the study: Per-sample TCR yields varied mainly from small pooled library volume differences. The study, taken as a whole, reports: Patch test score rose with PT1 expanded TCRs, significant at 8, 16, 32, not 4. Compared to controls, expanded TCRs made significantly more large clusters of similar CDR3s.

TCRdb reprocessed the RACE reads via MiXCR and lists one record per CDR3 protein. The sample holds tens of thousands of distinct CDR3 sequences; about 7% are singletons and the top ten take 1.5% to 2%. In this sample, this clonotype turned up many times. Its antigen remains unidentified. The length of the CDR3 is 14 residues. The V gene lost 5 bases and the J gene lost 1 base, with 11 bases spanning the gap. Germline CDR1 reads SGHTA; CDR2 reads FQGNSA. The time point denotes: pre-sensitization, week 0. Regarding treatment: therapeutic diphenylcyclopropenone sensitization with weekly scalp DPC. The sequencing used whole blood, collected in connection with sensitization to the hapten diphenylcyclopropenone (DPC). The receptor was isolated from a woman in her 30s with alopecia areata. Some clones in this sample may be carry-over from other donors' samples. V and J are TRBV7-2 and TRBJ2-5; no clear D. CDR3 loop: CASSLQGVQETQYF. Here the CDR3 DNA reads TGTGCCAGCAGCCTCCAAGGCGTCCAAGAGACCCAGTACTTC.